The clone carrying this TCR beta chain was detected once. The sample originates from a study of blood T cell repertoires in COVID-19. Across the study: Acute and convalescent COVID-19 specimens originated in the United States, Italy and Spain. The analysed material was cDNA or gDNA that came from T cells, B-cell-depleted T cells, or PBMCs.

The germline V gene encodes CDR1 SNHLY and CDR2 FYNNEI. The CDR3 totals 16 residues. V lost 2 bases and J 4 bases, leaving 17 bases between the germline ends. Under the authors' procedure: Nucleated cell number was recorded as an estimate derived from reference gene primer amplification. Assay used: immunoSEQ multiplex PCR; TCRdb lists only in-frame clones, some missing. Clone size and the V and J calls come from that table; the DNA yielded D and trimming. The data contain about 160,000 clones, 75% to 90% of them seen just once; the ten biggest clones take up about 10%. The chain has TRBV2 and TRBJ1-1; D remains ambiguous. Sequencing was performed on peripheral blood. The sequence was obtained from a woman aged 80 or older with active or convalescent COVID-19. CDR3 residues: CASSERYVVGGTEAFF. As DNA, the CDR3 is TGTGCCAGCAGTGAAAGGTACGTGGTGGGAGGCACTGAAGCTTTCTTT.